The 2 T cell receptor beta chains listed next were all sequenced from one sample in a study of vaccination and CD4 T cells after COVID-19. Time point defined: late sampling 161 to 241 days after vaccination in a few convalescent patients. The treatment here: approximately nine-day PBMC culture with coronavirus spike peptide pools or control peptides (ViraFEST assay). The antigens these receptors bind are not known. An Oncomine TCR Beta short-read assay was used to sequence the DNA from cultured CD4+ T cells. TCRdb ran MiXCR on the PCR reads and lists one entry per CDR3 protein. There are fewer than 25,000 distinct CDR3 sequences in the sample; roughly two fifths occur only once, and roughly 29% lies in the top ten. Sequencing was performed on CD4+ T cells from blood, cultured in vitro, taken about 7 months after SARS-CoV-2 vaccination. The receptors derive from a human donor who had recovered from COVID-19.

This clonotype occurred a few times. The V gene is TRBV10-3, the J gene TRBJ2-6; tentatively, D is TRBD1 (6 bases). With 7 bases removed from V and 1 base from J, the gap between germline ends came to 8 bases. Germline V lookup: CDR1 ENHRY, CDR2 SYGVKD. CDR3 length: 14 residues. The chain's CDR3 is CAIKGQSGANVLTF. For the CDR3, the DNA is TGTGCCATCAAGGGACAATCTGGGGCCAACGTCCTGACTTTC.

The V call is TRBV10-1, the J call TRBJ2-3; 10 nucleotides match TRBD2. V lost 2 bases, J lost 7 bases, and 3 bases stayed unmatched. The CDR3 contains 14 residues. Germline V lookup: CDR1 WNHNN, CDR2 SYGVQD (reference sequence). The CDR3 loop reads CASSELAGEYTQYF. The CDR3 region has the DNA TGCGCCAGCAGTGAGCTAGCGGGGGAGTATACGCAGTATTTT.